This T cell receptor beta chain emerged from a study of human T cells and chemical hapten exposure. MiXCR, applied by TCRdb to the RACE reads, yields one record per CDR3 protein. The sample consists of around 92,000 distinct CDR3 sequences, 11% of them appearing once. Time point defined: pre-sensitization, week 0. This sample's treatment: therapeutic diphenylcyclopropenone sensitization with weekly scalp DPC. The CDR3 loop spans 16 amino acids. V was pared by 0 bases and J by 8 bases, with 16 bases between. Germline V gives CDR1 LGHDT, CDR2 YNNKEL (reference sequence). This clonotype was seen a handful of times. What it recognizes is unknown. Regarding the study as a whole: TCRs exceeding 1 in 1000 frequency stayed unchanged with DPC sensitization.

This chain connects TRBV3-1 to TRBJ1-4, with D uncertain. The sample here was whole blood, taken in connection with sensitization to the hapten diphenylcyclopropenone (DPC). This receptor was obtained from a woman aged 55-75 years with alopecia areata. Some clones in this sample may be carry-over from other donors' samples. The CDR3, as DNA: TGTGCCAGCAGCCAAGACCAGACGGGCGCTAGGGAAAAACTGTTTTTT. It translates to CASSQDQTGAREKLFF.